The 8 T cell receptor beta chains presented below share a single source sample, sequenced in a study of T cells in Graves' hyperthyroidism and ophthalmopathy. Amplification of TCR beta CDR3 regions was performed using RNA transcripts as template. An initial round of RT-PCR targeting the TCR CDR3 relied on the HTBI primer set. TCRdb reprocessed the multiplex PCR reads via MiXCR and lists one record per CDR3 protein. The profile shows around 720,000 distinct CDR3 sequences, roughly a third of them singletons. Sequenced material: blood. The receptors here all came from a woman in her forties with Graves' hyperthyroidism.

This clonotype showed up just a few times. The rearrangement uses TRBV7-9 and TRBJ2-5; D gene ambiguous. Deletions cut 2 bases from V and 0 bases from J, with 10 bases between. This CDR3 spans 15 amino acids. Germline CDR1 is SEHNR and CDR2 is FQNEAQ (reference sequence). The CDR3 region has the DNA TGTGCCAGCAGCTTAAGTATTGGCTACCAAGAGACCCAGTACTTC. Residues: CASSLSIGYQETQYF.

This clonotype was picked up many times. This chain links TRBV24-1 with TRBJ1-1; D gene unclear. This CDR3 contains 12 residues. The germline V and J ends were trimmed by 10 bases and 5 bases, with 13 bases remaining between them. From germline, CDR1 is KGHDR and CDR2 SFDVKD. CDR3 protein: CATSKAGTEAFF. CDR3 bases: TGTGCCACATCCAAGGCTGGGACTGAAGCTTTCTTT.

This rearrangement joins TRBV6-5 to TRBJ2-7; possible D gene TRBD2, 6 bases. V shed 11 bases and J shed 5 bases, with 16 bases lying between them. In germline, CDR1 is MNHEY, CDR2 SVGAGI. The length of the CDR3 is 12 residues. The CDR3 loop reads CASEGLIDEQYF. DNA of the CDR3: TGTGCCTCGGAGGGACTTATCGACGAGCAGTACTTC.

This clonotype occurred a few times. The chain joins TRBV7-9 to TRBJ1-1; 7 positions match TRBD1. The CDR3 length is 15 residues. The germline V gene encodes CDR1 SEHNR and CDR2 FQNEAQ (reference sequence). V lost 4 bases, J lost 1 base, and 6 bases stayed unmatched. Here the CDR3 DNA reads TGTGCCAGCAGCTACCCGGGACAGCCGAACACTGAAGCTTTCTTT. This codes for CASSYPGQPNTEAFF. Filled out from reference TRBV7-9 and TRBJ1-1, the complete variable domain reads DTGVSQNPRHKITKRGQNVTFRCDPISEHNRLYWYRQTLGQGPEFLTYFQNEAQLEKSRLLSDRFSAERPKGSFSTLEIQRTEQGDSAMYLCASSYPGQPNTEAFFGQGTRLTVV.

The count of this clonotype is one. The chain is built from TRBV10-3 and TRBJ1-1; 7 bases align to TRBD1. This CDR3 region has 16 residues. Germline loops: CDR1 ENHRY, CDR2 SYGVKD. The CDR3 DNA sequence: TGTGTCAGCAGTTATCAGGGGGAGACCTTGAACACTGAAGCTTTCTTT. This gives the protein CVSSYQGETLNTEAFF.

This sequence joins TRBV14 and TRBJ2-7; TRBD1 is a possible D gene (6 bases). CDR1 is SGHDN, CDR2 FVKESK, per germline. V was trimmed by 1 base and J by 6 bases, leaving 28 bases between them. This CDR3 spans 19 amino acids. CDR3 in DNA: TGTGCCAGCAGCCAAGTCCCCCTCCGGGACATATTGAAGCTCCTCGAGCAGTACTTC. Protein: CASSQVPLRDILKLLEQYF.

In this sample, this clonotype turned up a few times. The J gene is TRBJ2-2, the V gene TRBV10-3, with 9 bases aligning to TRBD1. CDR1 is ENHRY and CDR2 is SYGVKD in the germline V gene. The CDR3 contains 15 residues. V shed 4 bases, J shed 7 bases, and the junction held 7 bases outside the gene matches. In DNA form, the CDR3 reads TGTGCCATCAGTGGAACCGGGGACAGGGACGGGGAGCTGTTTTTT. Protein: CAISGTGDRDGELFF.

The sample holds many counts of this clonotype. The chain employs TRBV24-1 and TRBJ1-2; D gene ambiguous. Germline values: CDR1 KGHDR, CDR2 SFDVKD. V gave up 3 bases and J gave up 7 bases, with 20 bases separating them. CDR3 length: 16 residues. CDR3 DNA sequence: TGTGCCACCAGTGATGGGCCGAATTATTCCCGAGGTGGCTACACCTTC. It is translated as CATSDGPNYSRGGYTF.